The present TCR beta chain was sequenced within a study of cytomegalovirus exposure and HLA in healthy donors. Study-level findings and limits: CMV serostatus alone was available as immune exposure information. The authors later linked a missense DCLRE1C variant to TCR beta V- and J-gene trimming. A previous analysis found most TCR beta V segments productive roughly 87% or roughly 30% of the time. Prediction of most subjects' HLA-A and HLA-B alleles by TCR beta sequences was reportedly accurate.

Unmatched junction bases numbered 8, after V lost 5 bases and J lost 5 bases. From germline, CDR1 is LGHNA and CDR2 YSLEER. The CDR3 extends over 15 amino acids. PCR primers comprised 60 Vbeta and 13 Jbeta primers. Data came from immunoSEQ multiplex PCR; TCRdb stores just in-frame clones and leaves some out. The sample carries 100,000 or so clones, roughly 79% recorded once. Points on this clone: Its antigen is unidentified.

V gene TRBV4-3 combines with J gene TRBJ2-3; 9 positions match TRBD2. Specimen: PBMCs. This TCR was recovered from a man in his forties in good health and CMV-seronegative. Here the CDR3 DNA reads TGCGCCAGCAGCAAAGCGCGGGGGGGAAGAGATACGCAGTATTTT. This codes for CASSKARGGRDTQYF.